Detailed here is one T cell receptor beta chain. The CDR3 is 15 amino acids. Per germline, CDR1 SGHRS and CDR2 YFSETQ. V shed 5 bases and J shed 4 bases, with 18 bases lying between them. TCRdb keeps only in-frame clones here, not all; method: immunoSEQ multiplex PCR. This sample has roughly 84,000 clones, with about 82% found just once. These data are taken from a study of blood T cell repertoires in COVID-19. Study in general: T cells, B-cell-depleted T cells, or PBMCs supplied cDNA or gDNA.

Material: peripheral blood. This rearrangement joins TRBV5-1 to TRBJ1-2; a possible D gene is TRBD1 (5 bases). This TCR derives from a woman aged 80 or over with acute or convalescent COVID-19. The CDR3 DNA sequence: TGCGCCAGCAGGGCGGGGCCGGGACCGATCTATGGCTACACCTTC. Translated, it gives CASRAGPGPIYGYTF.